Given below is one TCR beta chain in context. Its antigen remains unidentified. The method was immunoSEQ multiplex PCR; TCRdb's version includes in-frame clones alone and lacks a portion of them. Seen here are about 56,000 clones, roughly 93% observed once, and the top ten hold around 1.7%. This entry comes from a study of cytomegalovirus exposure and HLA in healthy donors. Overall study findings and caveats: The authors listed approximately 150 TCR beta chains as cytomegalovirus-associated. Generally TCR sequences proved uncommon, though certain public TCRs appeared in numerous donors.

This CDR3 has 13 residues. The V gene's germline CDR1 is SQVTM and CDR2 ANQGSEA. The junction had 8 bases not matched to a gene; V was cut back by 6 bases and J by 4 bases. The TCR comes from a woman aged 18-29 years in good health and CMV-seropositive. Material for sequencing was PBMCs. The V and J genes are TRBV29-1 and TRBJ1-1; TRBD1 matches at 7 bases. Written as DNA, the CDR3 is TGCAGCGTCTCTCAGGGGGTGGGCACTGAAGCTTTCTTT. Amino acids: CSVSQGVGTEAFF.